This T cell receptor beta chain was captured by sequencing in a study of OX40 agonist ivuxolimab in advanced cancers. Study context: Intravenous ivuxolimab at 0.01 to 10 mg/kg was given to patients every 2 weeks. The study enrolled dose-escalation patients with hepatocellular carcinoma, melanoma, renal cell or head and neck cancer. Three patients responded partially, comprising one with hepatocellular carcinoma and two with cutaneous melanoma. Findings of the study overall: At doses 0.1 to 3.0 mg/kg, CD4+ and CD8+ clones expanded.

V gave up 1 base and J gave up 5 bases, with 15 bases separating them. The CDR3 contains 15 residues. In germline, CDR1 is GTSNPN, CDR2 SVGIG (reference sequence). TCRdb keeps only in-frame clones here, not all; method: immunoSEQ multiplex PCR. Among over 65,000 clones listed, just under 95% were seen once. Points on this clone: Its specificity is not known.

The source material was CD4+ or CD8+ T cells sorted from blood, sampled in a trial of the OX40 agonist ivuxolimab. This TCR came from an adult with an advanced solid tumor such as melanoma, head and neck, liver or kidney cancer. The V gene is TRBV30, the J gene TRBJ1-3; perhaps TRBD1 as D (5 bases). The chain's CDR3 is CAWSATGLSRNTIYF. CDR3 in DNA: TGTGCCTGGAGTGCAACAGGACTTAGCCGAAACACCATATATTTT. Using reference TRBV30 and TRBJ1-3 for the parts outside the CDR3, the full variable domain is SQTIHQWPATLVQPVGSPLSLECTVEGTSNPNLYWYRQAAGRGLQLLFYSVGIGQISSEVPQNLSASRPQDRQFILSSKKLLLSDSGFYLCAWSATGLSRNTIYFGEGSWLTVV.